This TCR beta chain originates from a study of cytomegalovirus exposure and HLA in healthy donors. Study-wide points: There were 150 to 200 TCR beta chains listed as cytomegalovirus-associated. CMV antigen specificity was confirmed in vitro for a few CMV-associated chains. A later analysis revealed that TCR association rates differed between HLA loci, peaking at DRB1 and bottoming out at HLA-C.

The primer mix had 60 Vbeta and 13 Jbeta primers. TCRdb keeps only in-frame clones here, not all; method: immunoSEQ multiplex PCR. Among fewer than 100,000 clones listed, roughly 80% were seen once. With respect to this clone: No antigen is known for it.

The germline CDR1 and CDR2 sequences are SNHLY and FYNNEI. V gave up 1 base and J gave up 2 bases; unmatched junction bases: 3. CDR3 size: 17 residues. The specimen was PBMCs. The V gene is TRBV2, the J gene TRBJ2-2, with 11 bases that match TRBD2. The clonotype comes from a woman aged 55-69 years in good health and CMV-seronegative. CDR3 loop: CASSEGLAGRNTGELFF. CDR3 DNA sequence: TGTGCCAGCAGTGAAGGACTAGCGGGGCGTAACACCGGGGAGCTGTTTTTT. Together with reference TRBV2 and TRBJ2-2, the CDR3 gives the full variable domain: EPEVTQTPSHQVTQMGQEVILRCVPISNHLYFYWYRQILGQKVEFLVSFYNNEISEKSEIFDDQFSVERPDGSNFTLKIRSTKLEDSAMYFCASSEGLAGRNTGELFFGEGSRLTVL.